This TCR beta chain was profiled in a study of OX40 agonist ivuxolimab in advanced cancers. The study, taken as a whole, reports: At 0.1 to 3.0 mg/kg and by week 6, CD4+ and CD8+ T cells in the blood had expanded clonally. On average, CD8+ T cells had more expanded clones than CD4+. Partial responders at 0.1-3.0 mg/kg showed near-lowest clonal expansion.

Turning to this clone: Its antigen is unknown.

Trimming removed 3 bases from V and 0 bases from J, with 13 bases in between. The CDR3 consists of 15 residues. Per germline, CDR1 SGHKS and CDR2 YYEKEE (reference sequence). The cohort excluded patients with autoimmune disease history or systemic immunosuppression. Clones were sequenced by immunoSEQ multiplex PCR, and TCRdb holds only the in-frame ones, with some missing. The table shows roughly 80,000 clones, with approximately 93% occurring only once. Here the sequenced sample was CD4+ or CD8+ T cells sorted from blood, taken in a trial of the OX40 agonist ivuxolimab. The V call is TRBV5-5, the J call TRBJ2-7; TRBD1 is a possible D gene (6 bases). This clonotype was sampled from an adult with an advanced solid tumor such as melanoma, head and neck, liver or kidney cancer. CDR3 amino acids: CASSSDTGSSYEQYF. In DNA form, the CDR3 reads TGTGCCAGCAGCTCCGACACAGGGAGCTCCTACGAGCAGTACTTC.